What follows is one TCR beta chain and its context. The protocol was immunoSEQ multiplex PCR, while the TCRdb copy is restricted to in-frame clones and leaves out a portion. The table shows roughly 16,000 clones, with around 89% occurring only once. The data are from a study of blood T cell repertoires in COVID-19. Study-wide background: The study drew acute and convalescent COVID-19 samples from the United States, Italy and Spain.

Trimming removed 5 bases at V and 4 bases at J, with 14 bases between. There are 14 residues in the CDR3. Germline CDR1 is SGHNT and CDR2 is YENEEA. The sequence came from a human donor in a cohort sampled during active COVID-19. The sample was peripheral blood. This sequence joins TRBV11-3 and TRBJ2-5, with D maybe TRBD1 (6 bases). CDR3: CASSVTGNRETQYF. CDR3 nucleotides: TGTGCCAGCAGCGTAACAGGGAACCGAGAGACCCAGTACTTC.